This entry concerns a single T cell receptor (beta chain). Assay: immunoSEQ multiplex PCR; the TCRdb copy retains only in-frame clones and omits some. The table has some 150,000 clones, around 78% seen once. The data stem from a study of blood T cell repertoires in COVID-19. This CDR3 comprises 15 residues. CDR1 is LNHDA and CDR2 is SQIVND in the germline V gene (reference sequence). V trimming: 10 bases; J trimming: 2 bases; junction bases outside the gene matches: 8. This clonotype originated in a woman older than 75 with active or convalescent COVID-19. This sequence joins TRBV19 and TRBJ1-6; 7 nucleotides agree with TRBD1. Source material: peripheral blood. The DNA of the CDR3 is TGTGCCACCCGACAGGGTTCAGCCTATAATTCACCCCTCCACTTT. It is translated as CATRQGSAYNSPLHF.